The clone carrying this TCR beta chain was seen a few times. Its antigen is currently unknown. All of the isolated RNA was reverse transcribed, so expressed TCRB transcripts were sequenced. Data came from immunoSEQ multiplex PCR; TCRdb stores just in-frame clones and leaves some out. Counted here are about 370,000 clones, over 9% occurring once; the ten biggest clones make up 0.45% to 0.65%. The CDR3 is made up of 16 amino acids. CDR1 LNHDA and CDR2 SQIVND come from the germline V gene (reference sequence). The V end was cut by 4 bases, the J end by 6 bases, with 22 bases between. These data come from a study of beta chain features in type 1 diabetes. General study points: Significant though moderate, a shortening of TCRB CDR3s appeared in all four CD4+ subsets of Type 1 diabetes patients.

Isolation of CD4+ naive, central memory, regulatory and stem cell-like memory cells was achieved by sorting via CD45RO/CCR7/CD25/CD127/CD95/CD27. The receptor's source is a man under 40 with type 1 diabetes. The chain is built from TRBV19 and TRBJ2-7; D remains ambiguous. Sequencing was done on a sample of central memory CD4+ T cells from blood. The CDR3 is CASSTPGIGYPIEQYF. The CDR3 DNA reads as TGTGCCAGTAGTACCCCAGGTATCGGCTACCCCATCGAGCAGTACTTC.